Detailed here is one T cell receptor beta chain. Produced via immunoSEQ multiplex PCR; TCRdb's table is partial and in-frame only. The repertoire holds roughly 100,000 clones, about 90% seen once, with roughly 13% in the top ten. Trimming removed 7 bases at V and 3 bases at J, with 6 bases between. The CDR3 is made up of 12 amino acids. CDR1 is LNHDA and CDR2 is SQIVND in the germline V gene (reference sequence). The data derive from a study of control samples from healthy donors and cancer patients. Material for sequencing was blood. The source is a man aged 25-45 years in good health. V gene TRBV19 combines with J gene TRBJ2-2; D is unresolved. CDR3 loop: CASKAHTGELFF. CDR3 DNA: TGTGCCAGTAAGGCCCACACCGGGGAGCTGTTTTTT.